Presented here are 9 T cell receptor beta chains from one specimen sequenced in a study of metastatic and nonmetastatic thyroid tumors. TCRdb used MiXCR to call clones anew from the PCR reads. The table includes roughly 70,000 clones, roughly 18% detected once. Each patient went into thyroid surgery without having received any treatment. The material sequenced was blood. These receptors were taken from a female donor with papillary thyroid cancer or a benign thyroid nodule (not recorded which). Some clones in this sample may be carry-over from other donors' samples.

The chain uses TRBV7-2 and TRBJ2-7, with D hard to call. Trimming pared 0 bases from V and 6 bases from J, leaving 3 bases between. This CDR3 is built from 11 residues. Germline V gene sequence: CDR1 SGHTA, CDR2 FQGNSA. CDR3 protein: CASSLATEQYF. The CDR3 coding sequence is TGTGCCAGCAGCTTAGCGACCGAGCAGTACTTC.

This clone occurred many times. This rearrangement joins TRBV5-1 to TRBJ2-7; 7 positions agree with TRBD1. This CDR3 contains 12 residues. The J segment lost 5 bases and the V segment lost 7 bases, leaving 6 bases of the junction unmatched. Germline V gives CDR1 SGHRS, CDR2 YFSETQ. CDR3 protein: CASGTGAHEQYF. Written as DNA, the CDR3 is TGCGCCAGCGGAACAGGGGCCCACGAGCAGTACTTC.

This clone appeared many times. CDR3 sequence reads: CSASGSPFYEQYF. DNA of the CDR3: TGCAGTGCTAGCGGGAGCCCGTTCTACGAGCAGTACTTC. The chain is built from TRBV20-1 and TRBJ2-7; a weak D match, TRBD2 (6 bases). Trimming left V 3 bases short and J 3 bases short, with 12 bases between. This CDR3 contains 13 residues. Germline V gene data show CDR1 as DFQATT and CDR2 as SNEGSKA (reference sequence).

There are many counts of this clone. This sequence joins TRBV7-8 and TRBJ1-2; D not certain. The CDR3 spans 12 residues. CDR1 is SGHVS, CDR2 FQNEAQ, per germline. Trimming took 3 bases from V and 4 from J, leaving 6 bases between them. CDR3 nucleotide sequence: TGTGCCAGCAGCTTGGGAATCTATGGCTACACCTTC. It codes for CASSLGIYGYTF. Together with reference TRBV7-8 and TRBJ1-2, the CDR3 gives the full variable domain: GAGVSQSPRYKVAKRGQDVALRCDPISGHVSLFWYQQALGQGPEFLTYFQNEAQLDKSGLPSDRFFAERPEGSVSTLKIQRTQQEDSAVYLCASSLGIYGYTFGSGTRLTVV.

This clone was recorded many times. The chain combines TRBV2 with TRBJ1-1; D not resolved. Trimming took off 4 bases at V and 5 bases at J, with 14 bases between the two ends. CDR3 length equals 14 residues. Germline loops: CDR1 SNHLY, CDR2 FYNNEI. DNA of the CDR3: TGTGCCAGCAGTGGGATGGGAAGTCGGACTGAAGCTTTCTTT. It yields the protein CASSGMGSRTEAFF.

V gene TRBV5-1 combines with J gene TRBJ2-1; D unclear. Germline lookup yields CDR1 SGHRS and CDR2 YFSETQ. Trimming pared 2 bases from V and 10 bases from J, leaving 16 bases between. The CDR3 extends over 14 amino acids. CDR3 nucleotides: TGCGCCAGCAGCTTCTTTACAGCAGCCACAGAGCAGTTCTTC. Its translation is CASSFFTAATEQFF. The full variable domain, with the rest looked up from reference TRBV5-1 and TRBJ2-1, is KAGVTQTPRYLIKTRGQQVTLSCSPISGHRSVSWYQQTPGQGLQFLFEYFSETQRNKGNFPGRFSGRQFSNSRSEMNVSTLELGDSALYLCASSFFTAATEQFFGPGTRLTVL.

Comment on this clone: One base away lies a much larger clone, so this may be a sequencing read error. Other DNA sequences in the sample encode the same CDR3. The chain uses TRBV25-1 and TRBJ2-7; D unresolved. The CDR3 extends over 13 amino acids. Germline loops: CDR1 MGHDK, CDR2 SYGVNS. V was pared by 3 bases and J by 4 bases, with 10 bases between. The CDR3 region is CASSETLNYEQYF. The CDR3 DNA reads as TGTGCCAGCAGTGAGACATTGAATTACGAGCAGTACTTC.

In this sample, this clone turned up many times. This chain connects TRBV29-1 to TRBJ2-1; 7 nucleotides line up with TRBD1. The V gene end was trimmed by 0 bases and the J gene end by 4 bases; junction bases not matched to a gene: 9. Germline CDR1 reads SQVTM; CDR2 reads ANQGSEA. CDR3 length equals 16 residues. Written as DNA, the CDR3 is TGCAGCGTTGAAGATCCGCGACAGGGTCTTTACAATGAGCAGTTCTTC. Translation: CSVEDPRQGLYNEQFF.

The rearrangement joins TRBV12-3 or TRBV12-4 to TRBJ2-6; D is ambiguous. Trimming pared 6 bases from V and 2 bases from J, leaving 17 bases between. The CDR3 has 17 residues. The CDR3 loop reads CASRYSPGRPGANVLTF. DNA for the CDR3: TGTGCCAGCAGGTACTCACCCGGGCGGCCTGGGGCCAACGTCCTGACTTTC.